Below, 29 T cell receptor beta chains from the same sample are listed, as sequenced in a study of a mutant IDH1 vaccine in newly diagnosed glioma. Documented time point: week 47, end of study. In the vaccine, a single dose held 300 ug of the mutant IDH1 20-mer peptide, along with topical imiquimod. The antigens for these receptors are not known. Data came from immunoSEQ multiplex PCR; TCRdb stores just in-frame clones and leaves some out. This sample carries over 30,000 clones, 80% to 90% of them seen once, and the ten largest clones take about 12%. The sequenced sample was PBMCs, obtained from a glioma patient whose treatment included an IDH1 peptide vaccine. These receptors were obtained from a woman in her twenties or thirties with glioma.

The rearrangement joins TRBV11-2 to TRBJ2-7; 10 bases agree with TRBD2. V trimming: 4 bases; J trimming: 1 base; junction bases outside the gene matches: 4. CDR3 size: 15 residues. Germline V gene lookup returns CDR1 SGHAT and CDR2 FQNNGV. The CDR3, as DNA: TGTGCCAGCAGCTGGACTAGCGGTCCGTCCTACGAGCAGTACTTC. It encodes CASSWTSGPSYEQYF. The full variable domain, rest sourced from reference TRBV11-2 and TRBJ2-7, is EAGVAQSPRYKIIEKRQSVAFWCNPISGHATLYWYQQILGQGPKLLIQFQNNGVVDDSQLPKDRFSAERLKGVDSTLKIQPAKLEDSAVYLCASSWTSGPSYEQYFGPGTRLTVT.

V usage is TRBV27 and J usage is TRBJ2-7; D remains unclear. V was shortened by 2 bases and J by 2 bases, with 13 bases between the two germline ends. The CDR3 extends over 15 amino acids. Germline CDR1 reads MNHEY; CDR2 reads SMNVEV (reference sequence). CDR3 bases: TGTGCCAGCAGTTTACCCGGCTCGGCGGCCTACGAGCAGTACTTC. This codes for CASSLPGSAAYEQYF.

This chain uses TRBV14 with TRBJ1-6; no reliable D call. Trimming shortened V by 1 base and J by 10 bases, and 14 bases separated the two germline ends. Looked up from germline, CDR1 is SGHDN and CDR2 is FVKESK. The CDR3 loop spans 15 amino acids. The CDR3: CASSQVGGIGSPLHF. CDR3 in DNA: TGTGCCAGCAGCCAAGTGGGAGGGATTGGGTCACCCCTCCACTTT.

The genes are TRBV7-2 and TRBJ2-1; TRBD2 matches 10 bases. V shed 5 bases and J 11 bases; nucleotides not matched to a gene: 15. The V gene's germline CDR1 is SGHTA and CDR2 FQGNSA. The length of the CDR3 is 16 residues. DNA of the CDR3: TGTGCCAGCAGCCAGGGTTTGGTCCAGCGGGGGGGCCAGCAGTTCTTC. Amino acids: CASSQGLVQRGGQQFF.

V is TRBV9 and J is TRBJ2-7, with D perhaps matching TRBD2 (5 bases). With 4 bases removed from V and 2 bases from J, the gap between germline ends came to 19 bases. CDR1 is SGDLS, CDR2 YYNGEE, per germline. The CDR3 spans 16 residues. In DNA form, the CDR3 reads TGTGCCAGCAGCCCCCTCGGAGCGTTGGAGGCCTACGAGCAGTACTTC. The encoded protein is CASSPLGALEAYEQYF.

V usage is TRBV4-3 and J usage is TRBJ2-5; D perhaps matches TRBD2 (6 bases). Trimming left V 0 bases short and J 1 base short, with 9 bases between. This CDR3 has 15 residues. Germline assignment: CDR1 LGHNA and CDR2 YSLEER. The DNA of the CDR3 is TGCGCCAGCAGCCAAGATCGGAGGGGCCAAGAGACCCAGTACTTC. Translating it yields CASSQDRRGQETQYF.

The chain combines TRBV6-1 with TRBJ1-1, with no clear D. V was pared by 11 bases and J by 4 bases, with 17 bases between. The CDR3 is 13 amino acids. Germline V gene sequence: CDR1 MNHNS, CDR2 SASEGT. The CDR3 spells CAGQSGIGTEAFF. Here the CDR3 DNA reads TGTGCCGGCCAAAGTGGTATAGGCACTGAAGCTTTCTTT.

V usage is TRBV2 and J usage is TRBJ2-1, with 8 bases lining up with TRBD2. V gave up 2 bases and J gave up 6 bases; unmatched junction bases: 9. From germline, CDR1 is SNHLY and CDR2 FYNNEI. This CDR3 has 16 residues. The CDR3 is CASSEREGGMFNEQFF. The DNA of the CDR3 is TGTGCCAGCAGTGAACGGGAGGGTGGGATGTTCAATGAGCAGTTCTTC.

V and J are TRBV30 and TRBJ2-4; a weak D match, TRBD2 (5 bases). Germline V lookup: CDR1 GTSNPN, CDR2 SVGIG (reference sequence). This CDR3 contains 15 residues. Trimming pared 4 bases from V and 0 bases from J, leaving 13 bases between. CDR3: CAWTPGMLAKNIQYF. CDR3 coding DNA: TGTGCCTGGACCCCGGGGATGCTAGCCAAAAACATTCAGTACTTC.

This clone is termed medium-sized (0.01 to 0.1%). The chain recombines TRBV13 with TRBJ2-7; 11 nucleotides agree with TRBD1. J lost 7 bases, V lost 5 bases, and 10 bases had no gene match. This CDR3 is built from 15 residues. Germline CDR1 and CDR2: PRHDT and FYEKMQ (reference sequence). CDR3 loop: CASSPAGTGGREQYF. CDR3 nucleotide sequence: TGTGCCAGCAGCCCGGCCGGGACAGGGGGTCGTGAGCAGTACTTC.

This chain connects TRBV5-5 to TRBJ2-7; the match to TRBD2 covers 7 bases. The germline V gene has CDR1 SGHKS and CDR2 YYEKEE (reference sequence). Trimming took 3 bases from V and 5 from J; bases not matched to a gene: 8. The CDR3 has 14 amino acids. The CDR3 region has the DNA TGTGCCAGCAGCTCCCCAGGGAGGGTTAACGAGCAGTACTTC. It encodes CASSSPGRVNEQYF.

This chain uses TRBV7-9 with TRBJ1-3; D might be TRBD1 (6 bases). Per germline, CDR1 SEHNR and CDR2 FQNEAQ (reference sequence). V was cut by 5 bases and J by 4 bases, with 18 bases left in between. This CDR3 is built from 16 residues. For the CDR3, the DNA is TGTGCCAGCAGCCCCTGGGCACAGGGTGGCGGAAACACCATATATTTT. Translated, it gives CASSPWAQGGGNTIYF.

The chain employs TRBV6-6 and TRBJ2-3; a possible D gene is TRBD2 (6 bases). V was trimmed by 5 bases and J by 0 bases, leaving 6 bases between them. Germline CDR1 is MNHNY and CDR2 is SVGAGI (reference sequence). CDR3 length: 13 residues. CDR3 protein: CASSRGSTDTQYF. The CDR3 region has the DNA TGTGCCAGCAGTCGGGGGAGCACAGATACGCAGTATTTT.

CDR3 DNA sequence: TGCGCCAGCCGGTACGAGCAGTACTTC. Translated: CASRYEQYF. The V gene is TRBV10-1, the J gene TRBJ2-7, with unresolved D. The CDR3 spans 9 residues. Deletions cut 8 bases from V and 4 bases from J, with 3 bases between. Germline lookup yields CDR1 WNHNN and CDR2 SYGVQD (reference sequence).

This chain joins TRBV4-1 and TRBJ2-1; a possible D gene is TRBD2 (6 bases). V was shortened by 1 base and J by 1 base, with 11 bases between the two germline ends. Germline loops: CDR1 MGHRA, CDR2 YSYEKL. The CDR3 extends over 16 amino acids. CDR3 amino acids: CASSQVGGVSYNEQFF. In nucleotides, the CDR3 is TGCGCCAGCAGCCAAGTGGGCGGGGTGTCCTACAATGAGCAGTTCTTC.

The gene calls are TRBV4-1 and TRBJ2-3; D is perhaps TRBD1 (6 bases). In germline, CDR1 is MGHRA, CDR2 YSYEKL. The CDR3 contains 15 residues. V was cut by 2 bases and J by 3 bases, with 12 bases left in between. The CDR3 DNA reads TGCGCCAGCAGCCAATCTGGGGGCCGGACAGATACGCAGTATTTT. It specifies CASSQSGGRTDTQYF.

The genes are TRBV5-1 and TRBJ2-7; D is unresolved. There are 13 residues in the CDR3. Looked up from germline, CDR1 is SGHRS and CDR2 is YFSETQ. V lost 3 bases to trimming and J lost 0 bases, with 7 bases between them. The CDR3 is CASSYKSSYEQYF. The CDR3 coding sequence is TGCGCCAGCAGCTACAAAAGCTCCTACGAGCAGTACTTC.

This clone was seen more than once but under ten times. The genes are TRBV5-1 and TRBJ1-1; TRBD1 is a possible D gene (5 bases). Germline V gives CDR1 SGHRS, CDR2 YFSETQ. V lost 0 bases, J lost 5 bases, and 14 bases lay in between. This CDR3 region has 15 residues. The CDR3 here is CASSLGGTGATEAFF. The CDR3 bases are TGCGCCAGCAGCTTGGGGGGGACGGGAGCGACTGAAGCTTTCTTT.

The chain joins TRBV2 to TRBJ2-2, with D perhaps TRBD1 or TRBD2 (6 bases each). The CDR3 has 16 amino acids. Trimming took 8 bases from V and 1 from J, leaving 17 bases between them. From germline, CDR1 is SNHLY and CDR2 FYNNEI. The CDR3 spells CASGGGQAMNTGELFF. In nucleotides, the CDR3 is TGTGCCAGCGGAGGGGGGCAGGCGATGAACACCGGGGAGCTGTTTTTT. Looking up the rest from reference TRBV2 and TRBJ2-2 gives the full variable domain: EPEVTQTPSHQVTQMGQEVILRCVPISNHLYFYWYRQILGQKVEFLVSFYNNEISEKSEIFDDQFSVERPDGSNFTLKIRSTKLEDSAMYFCASGGGQAMNTGELFFGEGSRLTVL.

The gene calls are TRBV10-3 and TRBJ1-1; D remains ambiguous. The length of the CDR3 is 14 residues. Trimming removed 3 bases at V and 4 bases at J, with 12 bases between. Germline V lookup: CDR1 ENHRY, CDR2 SYGVKD. CDR3 sequence: CAISDPDRSTEAFF. The CDR3 region has the DNA TGTGCCATCAGTGATCCGGACCGTTCCACTGAAGCTTTCTTT.

The rearrangement joins TRBV6-5 to TRBJ2-1; TRBD1 agrees at 7 bases. There are 13 residues in the CDR3. Germline-derived CDR1 and CDR2 are MNHEY and SVGAGI. V dropped 7 bases and J dropped 9; count of bases not matched to a gene: 9. CDR3 protein: CASTKTGKGEQFF. The CDR3 DNA follows: TGTGCCAGCACCAAGACAGGGAAGGGTGAGCAGTTCTTC.

The gene calls are TRBV4-1 and TRBJ2-7; the D gene could be TRBD1 or TRBD2 (5 bases each). Deletions cut 2 bases from V and 0 bases from J, with 8 bases between. CDR1 and CDR2 from the germline V gene are MGHRA and YSYEKL. The CDR3 is 14 residues long. The CDR3: CASSQTGTSYEQYF. The CDR3 DNA follows: TGCGCCAGCAGCCAAACGGGGACCTCCTACGAGCAGTACTTC.

The sample holds a few counts of this clone. The chain carries TRBV6-4 and TRBJ2-3, with 9 bases that match TRBD2. In germline, CDR1 is MRHNA, CDR2 SNTAGT. The CDR3 loop spans 16 amino acids. Losses at the gene ends were 0 bases for V and 6 bases for J; bases not matched to a gene: 7. The CDR3: CASSDSAGGARDTQYF. The DNA for the CDR3 is TGTGCCAGCAGTGACTCTGCGGGGGGGGCCCGGGATACGCAGTATTTT.

Turning to this clone: Compared with germline, one end of the junction differs, possibly owing to a read error. The chain carries TRBV9 and TRBJ2-5; tentatively, D is TRBD2 (5 bases). Germline values: CDR1 SGDLS, CDR2 YYNGEE. CDR3 length equals 13 residues. DNA for the CDR3: TGTGCCGGCAGCGTAGGAGGCCAAGAGACCCAGTACTTC. The encoded protein is CAGSVGGQETQYF.

The chain couples TRBV30 to TRBJ2-7, with D uncertain. CDR1 GTSNPN and CDR2 SVGIG come from the germline V gene (reference sequence). V was shortened by 0 bases and J by 0 bases, with 9 bases between the two germline ends. The CDR3 runs to 14 residues. Here the CDR3 DNA reads TGTGCCTGGAGTGTACGTGCGTACTCCTACGAGCAGTACTTC. It codes for CAWSVRAYSYEQYF.

The genes are TRBV11-2 and TRBJ2-5, with D uncertain. Germline V gene sequence: CDR1 SGHAT, CDR2 FQNNGV. CDR3 length equals 15 residues. The V and J ends lost 0 bases and 2 bases respectively, with 10 bases between them. Here the CDR3 reads CASSLESTRQETQYF. The CDR3 region has the DNA TGTGCCAGCAGCTTAGAGTCTACTCGTCAAGAGACCCAGTACTTC. Using reference TRBV11-2 and TRBJ2-5 for the parts outside the CDR3, the full variable domain is EAGVAQSPRYKIIEKRQSVAFWCNPISGHATLYWYQQILGQGPKLLIQFQNNGVVDDSQLPKDRFSAERLKGVDSTLKIQPAKLEDSAVYLCASSLESTRQETQYFGPGTRLLVL.

V is TRBV5-1 and J is TRBJ2-2; D is uncertain. V shed 2 bases and J shed 1 base, with 6 bases lying between them. This CDR3 has 14 amino acids. Germline values: CDR1 SGHRS, CDR2 YFSETQ. The CDR3 region is CASSFSGNTGELFF. In nucleotides, the CDR3 is TGCGCCAGCAGCTTCTCAGGGAACACCGGGGAGCTGTTTTTT.

The chain combines TRBV19 with TRBJ1-2; D ambiguous. CDR3 size: 14 residues. V gave up 3 bases and J gave up 2 bases, with 10 bases separating them. Germline-derived CDR1 and CDR2 are LNHDA and SQIVND (reference sequence). CDR3 in DNA: TGTGCCAGTAGTATTTCTGCGGAGAACTATGGCTACACCTTC. Amino acids: CASSISAENYGYTF.

The genes are TRBV6-6 and TRBJ2-7; 9 bases line up with TRBD1. The CDR3 length is 15 residues. V shed 4 bases and J 0 bases; nucleotides not matched to a gene: 4. The germline gives CDR1 MNHNY, CDR2 SVGAGI (reference sequence). DNA of the CDR3: TGTGCCAGCAGTTTCGGGACAGGGAGCTCCTACGAGCAGTACTTC. This encodes CASSFGTGSSYEQYF.